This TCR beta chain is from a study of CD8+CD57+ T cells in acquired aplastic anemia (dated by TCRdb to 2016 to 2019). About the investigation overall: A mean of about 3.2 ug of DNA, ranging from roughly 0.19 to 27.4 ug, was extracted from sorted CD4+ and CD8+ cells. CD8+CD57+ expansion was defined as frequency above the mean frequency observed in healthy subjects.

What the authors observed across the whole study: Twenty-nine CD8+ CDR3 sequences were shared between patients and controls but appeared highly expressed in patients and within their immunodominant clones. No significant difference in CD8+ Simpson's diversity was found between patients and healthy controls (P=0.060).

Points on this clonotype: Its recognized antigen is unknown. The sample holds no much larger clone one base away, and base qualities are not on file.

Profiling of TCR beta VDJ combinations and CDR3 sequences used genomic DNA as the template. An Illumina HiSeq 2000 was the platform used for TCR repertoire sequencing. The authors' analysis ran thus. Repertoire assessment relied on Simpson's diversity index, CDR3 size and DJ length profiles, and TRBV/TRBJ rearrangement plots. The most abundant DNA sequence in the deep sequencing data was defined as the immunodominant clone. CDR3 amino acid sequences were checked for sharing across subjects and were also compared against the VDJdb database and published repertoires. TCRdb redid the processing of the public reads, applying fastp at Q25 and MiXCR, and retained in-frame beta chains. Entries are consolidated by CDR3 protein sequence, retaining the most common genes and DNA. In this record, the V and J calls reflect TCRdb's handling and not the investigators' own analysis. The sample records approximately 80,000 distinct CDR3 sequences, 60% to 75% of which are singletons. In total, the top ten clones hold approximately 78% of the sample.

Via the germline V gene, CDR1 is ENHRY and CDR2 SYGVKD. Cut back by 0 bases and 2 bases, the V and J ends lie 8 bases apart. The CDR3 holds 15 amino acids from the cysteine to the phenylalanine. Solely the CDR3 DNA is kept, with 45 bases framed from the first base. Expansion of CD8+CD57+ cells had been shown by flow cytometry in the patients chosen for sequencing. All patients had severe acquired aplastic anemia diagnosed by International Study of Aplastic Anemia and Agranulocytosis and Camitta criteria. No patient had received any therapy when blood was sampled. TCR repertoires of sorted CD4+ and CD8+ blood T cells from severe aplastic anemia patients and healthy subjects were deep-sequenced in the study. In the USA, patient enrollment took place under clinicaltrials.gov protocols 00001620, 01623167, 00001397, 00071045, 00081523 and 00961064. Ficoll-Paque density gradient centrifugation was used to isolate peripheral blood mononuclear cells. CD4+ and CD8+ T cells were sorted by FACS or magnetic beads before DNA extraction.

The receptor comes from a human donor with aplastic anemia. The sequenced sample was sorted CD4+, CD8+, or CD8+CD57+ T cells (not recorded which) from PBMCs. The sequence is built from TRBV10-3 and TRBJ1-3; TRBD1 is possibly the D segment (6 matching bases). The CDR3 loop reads CAISESTGTGNTIYF. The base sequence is TGTGCCATCAGTGAGTCAACAGGGACTGGAAACACCATATATTTT.